This TCR beta chain was documented in a study of early T cells in non-severe SARS-CoV-2 infection. Whole-study results and caveats: VDJdb matches were skewed toward anti-spike CD8 T cell responses.

CDR1 and CDR2 (germline): SGHRS, YFSETQ. CDR3 length equals 14 residues. Losses at the gene ends were 3 bases for V and 5 bases for J; bases not matched to a gene: 6. Many counts were recorded for this clonotype. Its target is not known. Attachment of unique molecular identifiers to individual cDNA molecules was performed. TCRdb ran MiXCR on the 5' RACE reads and lists one entry per CDR3 protein. The sample consists of about 50,000 distinct CDR3 sequences, about a tenth of them appearing once. The source material was whole blood. The chain employs TRBV5-1 and TRBJ2-7; 9 bases align to TRBD1. This TCR derives from an adult who was a healthcare worker with PCR-confirmed SARS-CoV-2 infection or an uninfected control (not recorded which). CDR3 loop: CASSSYGTGNEQYF. CDR3 in DNA: TGCGCCAGCAGCTCCTACGGGACAGGGAACGAGCAGTACTTC.